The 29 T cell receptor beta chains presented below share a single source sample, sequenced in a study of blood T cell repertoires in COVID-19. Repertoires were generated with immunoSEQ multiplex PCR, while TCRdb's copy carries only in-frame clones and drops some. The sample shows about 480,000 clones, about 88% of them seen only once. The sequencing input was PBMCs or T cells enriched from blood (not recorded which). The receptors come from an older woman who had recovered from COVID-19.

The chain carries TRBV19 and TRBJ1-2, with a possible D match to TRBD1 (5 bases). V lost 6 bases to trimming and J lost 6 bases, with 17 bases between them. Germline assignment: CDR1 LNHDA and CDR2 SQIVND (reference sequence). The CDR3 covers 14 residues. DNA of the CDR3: TGTGCCAGTAGCCGTCAGGGCAGTAGTCATGGCTACACCTTC. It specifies CASSRQGSSHGYTF.

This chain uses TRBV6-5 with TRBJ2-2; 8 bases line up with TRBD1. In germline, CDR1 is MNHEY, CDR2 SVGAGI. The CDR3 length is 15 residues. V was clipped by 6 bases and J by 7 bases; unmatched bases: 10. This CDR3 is CASRPQGAEGGELFF. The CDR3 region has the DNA TGTGCCAGCAGACCCCAGGGGGCGGAGGGCGGGGAGCTGTTTTTT.

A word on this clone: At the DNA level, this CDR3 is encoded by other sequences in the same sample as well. The CDR3 coding sequence is TGTGCCAGCAGTTTGGACAGGGGGCAGCCCCAGCATTTT. It yields the protein CASSLDRGQPQHF. The J gene is TRBJ1-5, the V gene TRBV12-3 or TRBV12-4; 10 positions match TRBD1. Trimming cost V 3 bases and J 7 bases; bases outside gene matches: 0. This CDR3 has 13 residues.

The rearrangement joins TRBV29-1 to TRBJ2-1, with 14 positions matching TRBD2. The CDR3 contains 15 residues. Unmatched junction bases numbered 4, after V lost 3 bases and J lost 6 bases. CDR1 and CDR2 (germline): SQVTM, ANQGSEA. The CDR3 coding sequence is TGCAGCGTTGAGGGGACTAGCGGGGGACTCAATGAGCAGTTCTTC. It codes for CSVEGTSGGLNEQFF.

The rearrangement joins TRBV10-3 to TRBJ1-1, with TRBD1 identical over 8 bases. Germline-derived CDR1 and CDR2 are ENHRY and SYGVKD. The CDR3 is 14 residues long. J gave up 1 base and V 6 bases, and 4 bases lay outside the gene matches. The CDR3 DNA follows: TGTGCCATCAGGTTGACAGGGGCGAACACTGAAGCTTTCTTT. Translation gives CAIRLTGANTEAFF.

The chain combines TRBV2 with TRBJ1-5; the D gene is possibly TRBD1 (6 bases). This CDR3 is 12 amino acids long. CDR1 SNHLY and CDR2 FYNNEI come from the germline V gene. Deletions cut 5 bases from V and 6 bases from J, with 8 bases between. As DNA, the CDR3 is TGTGCCAGCAGTACAGGGCGTCAGCCCCAGCATTTT. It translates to CASSTGRQPQHF.

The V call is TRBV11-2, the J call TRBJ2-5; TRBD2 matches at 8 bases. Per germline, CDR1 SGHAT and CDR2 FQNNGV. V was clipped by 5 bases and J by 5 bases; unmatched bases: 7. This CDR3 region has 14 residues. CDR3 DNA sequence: TGTGCCAGCAGCAGACTAGCGTTCCTGGAGACCCAGTACTTC. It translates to CASSRLAFLETQYF. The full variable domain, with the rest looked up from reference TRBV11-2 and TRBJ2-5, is EAGVAQSPRYKIIEKRQSVAFWCNPISGHATLYWYQQILGQGPKLLIQFQNNGVVDDSQLPKDRFSAERLKGVDSTLKIQPAKLEDSAVYLCASSRLAFLETQYFGPGTRLLVL.

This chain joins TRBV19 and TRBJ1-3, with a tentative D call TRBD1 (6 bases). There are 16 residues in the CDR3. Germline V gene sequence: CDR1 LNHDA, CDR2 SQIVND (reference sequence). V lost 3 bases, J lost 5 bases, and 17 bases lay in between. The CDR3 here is CASSMGARYLRNTIYF. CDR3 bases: TGTGCCAGTAGTATGGGGGCTCGTTATCTGCGAAACACCATATATTTT.

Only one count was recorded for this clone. Here the CDR3 reads CASSLYGGRAKNIQYF. Here the CDR3 DNA reads TGTGCCAGCAGTTTATATGGAGGGAGAGCCAAAAACATTCAGTACTTC. The chain uses TRBV27 and TRBJ2-4; the D gene is possibly TRBD2 (6 bases). This CDR3 has 16 residues. CDR1 is MNHEY, CDR2 SMNVEV, per germline (reference sequence). V was clipped by 1 base and J by 0 bases, with 10 bases between them.

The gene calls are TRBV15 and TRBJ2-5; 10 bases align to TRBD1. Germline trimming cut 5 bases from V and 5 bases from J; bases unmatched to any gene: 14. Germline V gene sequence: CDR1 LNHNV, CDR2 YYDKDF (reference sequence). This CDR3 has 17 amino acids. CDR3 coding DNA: TGTGCCACCAGCCCCCTGGGCTACCGGGACAGGGGCGAGACCCAGTACTTC. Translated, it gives CATSPLGYRDRGETQYF.

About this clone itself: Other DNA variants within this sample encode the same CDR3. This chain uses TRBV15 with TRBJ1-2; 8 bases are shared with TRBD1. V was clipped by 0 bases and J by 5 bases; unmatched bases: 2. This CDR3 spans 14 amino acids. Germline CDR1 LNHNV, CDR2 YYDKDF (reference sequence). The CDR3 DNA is TGTGCCACCAGCAGAGAAGGACAGGGTTATGGCTACACCTTC. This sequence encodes CATSREGQGYGYTF.

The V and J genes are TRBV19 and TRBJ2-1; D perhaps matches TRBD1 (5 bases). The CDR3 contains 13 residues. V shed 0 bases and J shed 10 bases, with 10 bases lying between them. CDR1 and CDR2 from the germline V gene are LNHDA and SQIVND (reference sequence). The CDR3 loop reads CASSIDAAGEQFF. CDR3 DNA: TGTGCCAGTAGTATAGATGCCGCAGGGGAGCAGTTCTTC.

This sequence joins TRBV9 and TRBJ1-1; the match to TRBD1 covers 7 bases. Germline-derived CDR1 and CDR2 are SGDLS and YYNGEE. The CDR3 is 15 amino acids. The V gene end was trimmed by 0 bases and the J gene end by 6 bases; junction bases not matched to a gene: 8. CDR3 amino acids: CASSVEDRARAEAFF. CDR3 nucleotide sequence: TGTGCCAGCAGCGTAGAAGACAGGGCTAGGGCTGAAGCTTTCTTT.

CDR3 nucleotides: TGTGCCAGCTCACCCCCGGGAGGGGGCCTCGGAAACACCATATATTTT. Its protein is CASSPPGGGLGNTIYF. The V call is TRBV18, the J call TRBJ1-3, with 7 bases identical to TRBD1. The V and J ends lost 3 bases and 4 bases, in that order; junction bases with no gene match: 9. This CDR3 comprises 16 residues. The V gene's germline CDR1 is KGHSH and CDR2 LQKENI.

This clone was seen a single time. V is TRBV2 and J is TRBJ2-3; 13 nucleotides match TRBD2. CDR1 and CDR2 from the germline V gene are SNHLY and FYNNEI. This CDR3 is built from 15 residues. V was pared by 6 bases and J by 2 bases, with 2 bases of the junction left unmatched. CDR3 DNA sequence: TGTGCCAGCAGGGGACTAGCGGGATTCACAGATACGCAGTATTTT. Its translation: CASRGLAGFTDTQYF.

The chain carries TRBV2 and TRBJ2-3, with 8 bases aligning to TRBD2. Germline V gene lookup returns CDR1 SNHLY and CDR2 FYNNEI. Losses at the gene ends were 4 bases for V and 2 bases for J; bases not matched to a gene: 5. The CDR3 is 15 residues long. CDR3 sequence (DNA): TGTGCCAGCAGTGGGAGGACTAGCTCCACAGATACGCAGTATTTT. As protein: CASSGRTSSTDTQYF. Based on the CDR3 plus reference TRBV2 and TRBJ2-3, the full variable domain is EPEVTQTPSHQVTQMGQEVILRCVPISNHLYFYWYRQILGQKVEFLVSFYNNEISEKSEIFDDQFSVERPDGSNFTLKIRSTKLEDSAMYFCASSGRTSSTDTQYFGPGTRLTVL.

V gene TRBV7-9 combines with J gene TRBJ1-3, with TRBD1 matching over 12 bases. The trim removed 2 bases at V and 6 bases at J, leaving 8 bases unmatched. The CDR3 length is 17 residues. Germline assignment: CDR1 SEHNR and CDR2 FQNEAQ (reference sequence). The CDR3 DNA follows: TGTGCCAGCAGCTTATGGACGGGACAGGGGGCGAAAAACACCATATATTTT. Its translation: CASSLWTGQGAKNTIYF.

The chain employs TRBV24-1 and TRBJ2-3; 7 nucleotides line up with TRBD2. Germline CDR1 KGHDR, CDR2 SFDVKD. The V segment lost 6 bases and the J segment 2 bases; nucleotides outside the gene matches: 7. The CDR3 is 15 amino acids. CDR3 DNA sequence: TGTGCCACCAGTACCCCTAGCGGAACCACAGATACGCAGTATTTT. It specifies CATSTPSGTTDTQYF.

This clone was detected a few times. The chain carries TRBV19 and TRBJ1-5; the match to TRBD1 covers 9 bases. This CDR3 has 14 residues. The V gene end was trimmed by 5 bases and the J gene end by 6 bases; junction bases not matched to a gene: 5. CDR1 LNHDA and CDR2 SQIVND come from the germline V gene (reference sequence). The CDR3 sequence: CASSDRGKGQPQHF. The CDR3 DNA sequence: TGTGCCAGTAGTGACAGGGGGAAAGGTCAGCCCCAGCATTTT.

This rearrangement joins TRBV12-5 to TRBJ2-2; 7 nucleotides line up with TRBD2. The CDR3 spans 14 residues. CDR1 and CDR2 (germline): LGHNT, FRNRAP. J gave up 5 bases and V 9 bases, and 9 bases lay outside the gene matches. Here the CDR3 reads CASRGRGRTGELFF. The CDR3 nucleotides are TGTGCTAGCCGGGGGAGGGGCAGGACCGGGGAGCTGTTTTTT.

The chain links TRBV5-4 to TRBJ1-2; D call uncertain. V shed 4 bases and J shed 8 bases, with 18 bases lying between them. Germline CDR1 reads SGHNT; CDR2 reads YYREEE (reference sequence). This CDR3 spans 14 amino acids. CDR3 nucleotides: TGTGCCAGCAGCCCGGGAGGTGGGGTCGAGGGCTACACCTTC. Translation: CASSPGGGVEGYTF.

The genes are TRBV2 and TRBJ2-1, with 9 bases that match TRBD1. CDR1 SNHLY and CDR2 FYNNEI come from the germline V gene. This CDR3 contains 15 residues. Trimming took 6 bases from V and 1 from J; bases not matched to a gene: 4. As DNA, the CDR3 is TGTGCCAGCAGGGCCGGGACAGGGTCCTACAATGAGCAGTTCTTC. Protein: CASRAGTGSYNEQFF.

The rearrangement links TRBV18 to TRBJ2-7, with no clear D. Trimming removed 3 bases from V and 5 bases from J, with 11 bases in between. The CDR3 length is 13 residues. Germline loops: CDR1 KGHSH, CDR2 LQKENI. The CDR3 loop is CASSPNTVHEQYF. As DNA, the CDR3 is TGTGCCAGCTCACCGAATACAGTCCACGAGCAGTACTTC. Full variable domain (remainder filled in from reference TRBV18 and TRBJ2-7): NAGVMQNPRHLVRRRGQEARLRCSPMKGHSHVYWYRQLPEEGLKFMVYLQKENIIDESGMPKERFSAEFPKEGPSILRIQQVVRGDSAAYFCASSPNTVHEQYFGPGTRLTVT.

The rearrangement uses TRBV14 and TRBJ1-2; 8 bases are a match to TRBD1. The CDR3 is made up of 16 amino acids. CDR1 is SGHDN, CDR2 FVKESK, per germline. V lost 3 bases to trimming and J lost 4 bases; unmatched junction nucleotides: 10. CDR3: CASSHGQGKRSYGYTF. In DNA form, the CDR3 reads TGTGCCAGCAGCCACGGACAGGGTAAAAGGTCCTATGGCTACACCTTC.

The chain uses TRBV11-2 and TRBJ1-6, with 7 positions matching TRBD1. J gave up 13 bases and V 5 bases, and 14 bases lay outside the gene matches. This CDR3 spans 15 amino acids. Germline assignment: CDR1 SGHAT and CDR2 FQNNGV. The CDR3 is CASSAFGQAARPLHF. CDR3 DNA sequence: TGTGCCAGCAGCGCTTTCGGACAGGCTGCTCGGCCCCTCCACTTT.

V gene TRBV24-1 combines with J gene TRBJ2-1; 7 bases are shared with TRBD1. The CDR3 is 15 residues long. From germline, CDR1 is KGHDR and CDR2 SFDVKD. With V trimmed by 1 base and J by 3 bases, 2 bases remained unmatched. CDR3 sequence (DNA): TGTGCCACCAGTGATTTTAACAGGGGCTACAATGAGCAGTTCTTC. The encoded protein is CATSDFNRGYNEQFF.

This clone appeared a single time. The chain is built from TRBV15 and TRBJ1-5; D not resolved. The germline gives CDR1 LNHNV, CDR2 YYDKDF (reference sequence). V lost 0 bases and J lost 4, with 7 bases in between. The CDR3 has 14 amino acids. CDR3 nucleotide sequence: TGTGCCACCAGCAGAGATGGAGGGAATCAGCCCCAGCATTTT. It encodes CATSRDGGNQPQHF.

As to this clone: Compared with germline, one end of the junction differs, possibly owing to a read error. CDR3 region: CAGSAGTGGDEQFF. The CDR3 nucleotides are TGTGCCGGCAGCGCCGGGACAGGTGGGGATGAGCAGTTCTTC. The chain has TRBV5-4 and TRBJ2-1; 8 bases align to TRBD1. This CDR3 spans 14 amino acids. Looked up from germline, CDR1 is SGHNT and CDR2 is YYREEE (reference sequence).

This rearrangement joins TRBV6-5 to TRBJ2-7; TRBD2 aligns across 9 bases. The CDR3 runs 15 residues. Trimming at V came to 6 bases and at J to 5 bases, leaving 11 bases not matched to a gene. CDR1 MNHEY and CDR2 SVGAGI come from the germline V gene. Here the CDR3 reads CASSRQGAGGHEQYF. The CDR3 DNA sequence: TGTGCCAGCAGCCGACAGGGCGCGGGGGGGCACGAGCAGTACTTC.